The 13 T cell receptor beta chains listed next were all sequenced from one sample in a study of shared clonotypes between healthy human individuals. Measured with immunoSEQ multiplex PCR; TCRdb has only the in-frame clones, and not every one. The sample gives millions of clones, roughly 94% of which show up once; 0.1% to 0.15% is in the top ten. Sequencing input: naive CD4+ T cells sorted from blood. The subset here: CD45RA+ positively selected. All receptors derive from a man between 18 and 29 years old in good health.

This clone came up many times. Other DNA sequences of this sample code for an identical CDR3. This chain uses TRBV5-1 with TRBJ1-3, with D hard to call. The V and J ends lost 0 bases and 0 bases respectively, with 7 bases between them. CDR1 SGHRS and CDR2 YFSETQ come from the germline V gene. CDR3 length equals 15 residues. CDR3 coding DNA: TGCGCCAGCAGCTTGGATGGGGACTCTGGAAACACCATATATTTT. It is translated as CASSLDGDSGNTIYF.

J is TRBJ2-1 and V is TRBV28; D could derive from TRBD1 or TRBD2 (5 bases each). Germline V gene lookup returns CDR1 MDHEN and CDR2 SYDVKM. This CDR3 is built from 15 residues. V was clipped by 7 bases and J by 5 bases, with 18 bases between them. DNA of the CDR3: TGTGCCAGCACCAGCTACCGGGGCCAACACAATGAGCAGTTCTTC. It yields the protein CASTSYRGQHNEQFF.

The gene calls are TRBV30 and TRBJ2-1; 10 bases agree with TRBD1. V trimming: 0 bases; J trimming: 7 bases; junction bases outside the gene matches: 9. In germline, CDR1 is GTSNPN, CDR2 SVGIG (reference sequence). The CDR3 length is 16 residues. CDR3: CAWSVLGTGAGNEQFF. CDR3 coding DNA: TGTGCCTGGAGTGTACTAGGGACAGGGGCCGGGAATGAGCAGTTCTTC.

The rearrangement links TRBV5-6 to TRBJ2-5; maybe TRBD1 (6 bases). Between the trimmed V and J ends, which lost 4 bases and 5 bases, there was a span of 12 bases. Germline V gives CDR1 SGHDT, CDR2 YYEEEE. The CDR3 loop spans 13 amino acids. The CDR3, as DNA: TGTGCCAGCAGCCCCAGGGGTTGGGAGACCCAGTACTTC. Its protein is CASSPRGWETQYF.

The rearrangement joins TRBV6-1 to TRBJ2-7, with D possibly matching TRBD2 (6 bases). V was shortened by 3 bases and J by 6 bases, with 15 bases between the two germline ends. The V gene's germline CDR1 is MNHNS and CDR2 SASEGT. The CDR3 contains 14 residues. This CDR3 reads CASSEDYQHAEQYF. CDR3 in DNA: TGTGCCAGCAGTGAGGACTACCAACACGCCGAGCAGTACTTC.

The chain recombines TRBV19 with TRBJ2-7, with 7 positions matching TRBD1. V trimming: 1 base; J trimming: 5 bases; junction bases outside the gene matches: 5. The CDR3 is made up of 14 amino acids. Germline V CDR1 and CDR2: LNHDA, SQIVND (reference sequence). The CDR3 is CASSIVGTDHEQYF. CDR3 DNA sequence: TGTGCCAGTAGTATAGTAGGGACAGACCACGAGCAGTACTTC.

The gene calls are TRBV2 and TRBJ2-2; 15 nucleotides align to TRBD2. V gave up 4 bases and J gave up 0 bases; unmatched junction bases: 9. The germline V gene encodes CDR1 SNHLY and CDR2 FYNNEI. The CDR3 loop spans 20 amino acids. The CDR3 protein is CASSAAPGLAGGANTGELFF. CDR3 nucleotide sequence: TGTGCCAGCAGTGCGGCTCCCGGACTAGCGGGGGGGGCGAACACCGGGGAGCTGTTTTTT.

The CDR3 loop reads CASHVGESTDTQYF. CDR3 sequence (DNA): TGCGCCAGCCACGTGGGGGAAAGCACAGATACGCAGTATTTT. The chain uses TRBV5-1 and TRBJ2-3; the D gene could be TRBD1 or TRBD2 (5 bases each). Germline CDR1 is SGHRS and CDR2 is YFSETQ. The germline V and J ends were trimmed by 7 bases and 0 bases, with 12 bases remaining between them. The CDR3 totals 14 residues.

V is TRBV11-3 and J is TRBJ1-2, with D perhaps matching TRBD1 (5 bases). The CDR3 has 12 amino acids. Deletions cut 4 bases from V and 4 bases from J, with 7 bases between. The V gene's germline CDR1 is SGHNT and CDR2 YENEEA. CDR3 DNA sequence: TGTGCCAGCAGCTCCCAGGGCTATGGCTACACCTTC. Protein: CASSSQGYGYTF.

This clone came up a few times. The CDR3 DNA is TGTGCCAGCAGCTTACACGGGTTTGAGACCCAGTACTTC. Translation gives CASSLHGFETQYF. The J gene is TRBJ2-5, the V gene TRBV7-2; D is unresolved. The CDR3 loop spans 13 amino acids. Germline V gene sequence: CDR1 SGHTA, CDR2 FQGNSA. Trimming took 2 bases from V and 5 from J, leaving 9 bases between them. Using reference TRBV7-2 and TRBJ2-5 for the parts outside the CDR3, the full variable domain is GAGVSQSPSNKVTEKGKDVELRCDPISGHTALYWYRQSLGQGLEFLIYFQGNSAPDKSGLPSDRFSAERTGGSVSTLTIQRTQQEDSAVYLCASSLHGFETQYFGPGTRLLVL.

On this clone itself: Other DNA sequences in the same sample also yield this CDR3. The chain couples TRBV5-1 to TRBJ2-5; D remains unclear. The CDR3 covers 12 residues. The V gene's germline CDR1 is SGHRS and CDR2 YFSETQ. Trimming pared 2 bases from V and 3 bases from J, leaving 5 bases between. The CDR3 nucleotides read TGCGCCAGCAGCTTAAGTGAAGAGACCCAGTACTTC. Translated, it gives CASSLSEETQYF.

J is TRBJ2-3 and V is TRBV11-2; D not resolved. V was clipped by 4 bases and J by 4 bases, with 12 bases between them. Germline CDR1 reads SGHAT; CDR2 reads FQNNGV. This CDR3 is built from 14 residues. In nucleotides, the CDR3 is TGTGCCAGCAGCTCGCGGCTACAATCAGATACGCAGTATTTT. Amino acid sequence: CASSSRLQSDTQYF.

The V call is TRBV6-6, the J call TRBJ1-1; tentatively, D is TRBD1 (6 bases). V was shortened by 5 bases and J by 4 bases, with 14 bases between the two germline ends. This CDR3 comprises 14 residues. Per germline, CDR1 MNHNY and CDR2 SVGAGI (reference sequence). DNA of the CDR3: TGTGCCAGCAGTAACAGGGTCGGTCGCACTGAAGCTTTCTTT. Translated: CASSNRVGRTEAFF.